The T cell receptor (beta chain) under discussion was sequenced for a study of OX40 agonist ivuxolimab in advanced cancers. Turning to the overall study: Ivuxolimab was a fully human IgG2 agonistic monoclonal antibody targeting the costimulatory receptor OX40 (CD134). Partial responses occurred in three dose-escalation patients: two with cutaneous melanoma and one with hepatocellular carcinoma. Patients were allowed to have had prior anti-PD-1, anti-PD-L1 or anti-CTLA-4 therapy, and 30% to 50% of the dose-escalation patients had previously received checkpoint inhibitors. In the dose-escalation cohort, about four fifths of patients were male, and the mean age was roughly 60 years with a range of roughly 20 to 85. The purpose of peripheral TCRbeta sequencing was to test whether ivuxolimab changed TCR sequence diversity and led to clonal T-cell expansion. Of the approximately 53 patients in dose escalation, about 20 had hepatocellular carcinoma, about 15 had melanoma, 9 had renal cell carcinoma and 9 had head and neck cancer. The paper covers the monotherapy dose-escalation part of the phase I ivuxolimab trial, which included N ≈ 50 patients. Intravenous ivuxolimab was administered to patients every 2 weeks at six dose levels: 0.01, 0.1, 0.3, 1.5, 3 and 10 mg/kg. The research as a whole found: After ivuxolimab, more expanded clones were found on average in CD8+ T cells than in CD4+ T cells. The antigen specificity of the clonally expanded peripheral T cells was not determined. In partial responders in the 0.1-3.0 mg/kg groups, normalized peripheral clonal expansion was found to be among the lowest, especially among CD8+ T cells. At doses from 0.1 to 3.0 mg/kg, clonal expansion was seen in both CD4+ and CD8+ blood T cells between baseline and week 6. Low levels of normalized T-cell clonal expansion were also seen in some patients who did not respond.

This clone was observed a few times. The antigen it recognizes is unknown. It has no much larger one-base neighbor in the sample; base qualities were not kept. The trial excluded patients who had a history of autoimmune disease or were on systemic immunosuppression. Peripheral blood for TCR sequencing was collected from all dose cohorts at baseline, on cycle 4 day 1, and on cycle 7 day 1. Samples came from an open-label, multicenter, first-in-human phase I dose-escalation trial of ivuxolimab. Adults with locally advanced or metastatic head and neck squamous cell, hepatocellular, melanoma or renal cell carcinoma were enrolled in the trial. Before TCR sequencing, CD4+ T cells and CD8+ T cells were sorted from peripheral blood as separate populations. Genomic DNA was isolated from the sorted cells so that the TCRbeta CDR3 region could be sequenced. The immunoSEQ Assay was used to sequence the TCRbeta CDR3 regions. TCRdb retrieved this table from immuneACCESS and kept in-frame rearrangements only. Not all clones are present; in checked studies, unresolved V genes account for under half, and no reason is known for the remainder. The sample records around 55,000 clones, about nine tenths of which are singletons. The ten most abundant clones make up around 12% of the sample.

Sequences SGHAT (CDR1) and FQDESV (CDR2) are obtained from the germline V gene (reference sequence). CDR3 length: 12 amino acids, cysteine to phenylalanine. Left in the record is the CDR3 DNA by itself, 36 bases read in frame from the first base. V is trimmed back by 4 bases and J by 8 bases, and the junction contains 1 base that no gene match accounts for. The chain joins TRBV11-1 to TRBJ2-1; 8 bases in the middle match TRBD2. The receptor comes from an adult with an advanced solid tumor such as melanoma, head and neck, liver or kidney cancer. Sequences were derived from CD4+ or CD8+ T cells sorted from blood, sampled in a trial of the OX40 agonist ivuxolimab. This receptor has the CDR3 CASSYSGDEQFF. The DNA reads as follows: TGTGCCAGCAGCTATAGCGGGGATGAGCAGTTCTTC.